Below, 17 T cell receptor beta chains from the same sample are listed, as sequenced in a study of CD8 T cells in Susac syndrome. Random-hexamer reverse transcription was applied to about 0.5 to 1 ug RNA. Each CDR3 protein is one row after TCRdb ran MiXCR on the immunoSEQ multiplex PCR reads. The data show about 200,000 distinct CDR3 sequences, 90% to 95% seen once. The specimen was CD4+ T cells from PBMCs. Every receptor here comes from a human donor with multiple sclerosis.

The rearrangement links TRBV7-9 to TRBJ2-1, with D tentatively TRBD1 or TRBD2 (5 bases each). Trimming took 5 bases from V and 6 from J, leaving 11 bases between them. The CDR3 is 13 residues long. The germline gives CDR1 SEHNR, CDR2 FQNEAQ (reference sequence). The CDR3 DNA sequence: TGTGCCAGCAGCAGGGGACGGTCCAATGAGCAGTTCTTC. As protein: CASSRGRSNEQFF.

The rearrangement links TRBV30 to TRBJ2-7, with a weak D call TRBD2 (5 bases). The V end was cut by 0 bases, the J end by 3 bases, with 18 bases between. This CDR3 spans 16 amino acids. CDR1 is GTSNPN and CDR2 is SVGIG in the germline V gene (reference sequence). The CDR3 DNA reads as TGTGCCTGGAGTGTAATAAAGGCAGGAGGTCACTACGAGCAGTACTTC. Protein product: CAWSVIKAGGHYEQYF.

CDR3 region: CASSFRDNSNQPQHF. The CDR3 coding sequence is TGTGCCAGCAGTTTCCGGGATAATAGCAATCAGCCCCAGCATTTT. V usage is TRBV12-3 or TRBV12-4 and J usage is TRBJ1-5; D is ambiguous. CDR3 length: 15 residues. V lost 3 bases and J lost 0, with 9 bases in between.

A single count supports this clonotype. Here the CDR3 DNA reads TGTGCTGCGGCGGGAGGGTTAGAAACTGAAGCTTTCTTT. Its translation is CAAAGGLETEAFF. This sequence joins TRBV12-5 and TRBJ1-1; D unresolved. Looked up from germline, CDR1 is LGHNT and CDR2 is FRNRAP. V shed 11 bases and J shed 5 bases, with 18 bases lying between them. This CDR3 spans 13 amino acids.

The V call is TRBV6-2 or TRBV6-3, the J call TRBJ1-1; D gene unclear. Germline CDR1 is MNHEY and CDR2 is SVGEGT. V lost 11 bases and J 1 base, leaving 11 bases between the germline ends. The CDR3 spans 12 residues. The CDR3 loop reads CASADGNTEAFF. The CDR3 DNA reads TGTGCCTCGGCGGACGGGAACACTGAAGCTTTCTTT.

The chain uses TRBV5-4 and TRBJ2-5; tentatively, D is TRBD2 (6 bases). This CDR3 contains 14 residues. V lost 3 bases and J 1 base, leaving 10 bases between the germline ends. CDR1 SGHNT and CDR2 YYREEE come from the germline V gene (reference sequence). The CDR3 DNA reads TGTGCCAGCAGCTCAAGGACTATCCAAGAGACCCAGTACTTC. Its translation: CASSSRTIQETQYF.

V and J are TRBV9 and TRBJ2-1; 8 bases align to TRBD2. The V segment lost 4 bases and the J segment 8 bases; nucleotides outside the gene matches: 8. Germline CDR1 reads SGDLS; CDR2 reads YYNGEE. This CDR3 spans 14 amino acids. In DNA, the CDR3 is TGTGCCAGCAGCCCTCGGGAGGGGAGCGATGAGCAGTTCTTC. Translating it yields CASSPREGSDEQFF.

The genes are TRBV5-4 and TRBJ2-7, with D uncertain. Trimming shortened V by 0 bases and J by 6 bases, and 10 bases separated the two germline ends. This CDR3 spans 13 amino acids. CDR1 and CDR2 (germline): SGHNT, YYREEE (reference sequence). This CDR3 reads CASSLGPSGEQYF. Written as DNA, the CDR3 is TGTGCCAGCAGCTTGGGCCCCAGTGGCGAGCAGTACTTC. The full variable domain, rest sourced from reference TRBV5-4 and TRBJ2-7, is ETGVTQSPTHLIKTRGQQVTLRCSSQSGHNTVSWYQQALGQGPQFIFQYYREEENGRGNFPPRFSGLQFPNYSSELNVNALELDDSALYLCASSLGPSGEQYFGPGTRLTVT.

The V and J genes are TRBV5-4 and TRBJ2-1, with 7 bases fitting TRBD2. Per germline, CDR1 SGHNT and CDR2 YYREEE (reference sequence). Trimming took 1 base from V and 10 from J; bases not matched to a gene: 5. CDR3 size: 13 residues. The CDR3 DNA reads TGTGCCAGCAGCTTGAGAGCGGGACGCGAGCAGTTCTTC. It encodes CASSLRAGREQFF. Together with reference TRBV5-4 and TRBJ2-1, the CDR3 gives the full variable domain: ETGVTQSPTHLIKTRGQQVTLRCSSQSGHNTVSWYQQALGQGPQFIFQYYREEENGRGNFPPRFSGLQFPNYSSELNVNALELDDSALYLCASSLRAGREQFFGPGTRLTVL.

This chain links TRBV11-2 with TRBJ2-7, with TRBD1 identical over 7 bases. Trimming took 1 base from V and 3 from J; bases not matched to a gene: 3. The CDR3 is 14 residues long. Germline V lookup: CDR1 SGHAT, CDR2 FQNNGV. This CDR3 reads CASSLGQGFYEQYF. The CDR3 nucleotides are TGTGCCAGCAGCTTAGGACAGGGTTTCTACGAGCAGTACTTC.

The CDR3 DNA reads TGTGCCAGCAGCCCCATGGAGGGGCCCCACTATGGCTACACCTTC. Residues: CASSPMEGPHYGYTF. The rearrangement joins TRBV7-9 to TRBJ1-2; perhaps TRBD1 as D (5 bases). The CDR3 has 15 amino acids. V lost 5 bases and J lost 3, with 16 bases in between. In germline, CDR1 is SEHNR, CDR2 FQNEAQ (reference sequence).

DNA of the CDR3: TGTGCCAGCAGCTTAAAAGGGGAAGCTGGGGCTTTCTTT. This codes for CASSLKGEAGAFF. The chain combines TRBV7-9 with TRBJ1-1; tentative D call: TRBD1 (5 bases). CDR1 SEHNR and CDR2 FQNEAQ come from the germline V gene (reference sequence). Trimming pared 2 bases from V and 11 bases from J, leaving 15 bases between. CDR3 length: 13 amino acids.

Here the CDR3 DNA reads TGTGCCGCCTCGGGACTAGCGAGCCTTAATGAGCAGTTCTTC. This sequence encodes CAASGLASLNEQFF. The chain carries TRBV27 and TRBJ2-1; the match to TRBD2 covers 10 bases. V shed 11 bases, J shed 7 bases, and the junction held 11 bases outside the gene matches. CDR3 length: 14 amino acids. Germline CDR1 and CDR2: MNHEY and SMNVEV (reference sequence).

The gene calls are TRBV24-1 and TRBJ2-1, with a tentative D call TRBD2 (6 bases). V was cut by 3 bases and J by 10 bases, with 9 bases left in between. The CDR3 sequence is 12 residues long. The germline gives CDR1 KGHDR, CDR2 SFDVKD. CDR3 sequence: CATSDLEGEQFF. The CDR3 bases are TGTGCCACCAGTGATCTGGAGGGGGAGCAGTTCTTC.

This chain links TRBV2 with TRBJ2-3; 8 bases align to TRBD1. The CDR3 loop spans 13 amino acids. V lost 6 bases to trimming and J lost 8 bases; unmatched junction nucleotides: 7. The germline V gene has CDR1 SNHLY and CDR2 FYNNEI. Written as DNA, the CDR3 is TGTGCCAGCAGCGACAGGGGTAGGATTACGCAGTATTTT. The encoded protein is CASSDRGRITQYF.

This clonotype was seen once. V and J are TRBV19 and TRBJ1-5, with D hard to call. The V gene's germline CDR1 is LNHDA and CDR2 SQIVND (reference sequence). V was trimmed by 5 bases and J by 4 bases, leaving 15 bases between them. The CDR3 spans 15 residues. The CDR3: CASSASTAENQPQHF. The CDR3 DNA is TGTGCCAGTAGTGCTTCAACAGCGGAAAATCAGCCCCAGCATTTT.

The DNA for the CDR3 is TGTGCCAGCAGTACAGGGTCTGGGGCCAACGTCCTGACTTTC. Translation gives CASSTGSGANVLTF. The rearrangement links TRBV2 to TRBJ2-6; TRBD1 is a possible D gene (6 bases). The CDR3 sequence is 14 residues long. The V end was cut by 5 bases, the J end by 1 base, with 6 bases between. Germline V CDR1 and CDR2: SNHLY, FYNNEI.